The present T cell receptor beta chain was sequenced within a study of human T cells and chemical hapten exposure. Study as a whole: Patients were given diphenylcyclopropenone on the scalp weekly across the roughly 24-week study. Epicutaneous patch tests delivered 0.01% DPC to the upper back, with evaluation at 6 days.

The time point is: patch test 3, about 24 weeks after DPC sensitization. Treatment in this sample: therapeutic diphenylcyclopropenone sensitization with weekly scalp DPC. V gave up 0 bases and J gave up 7 bases, with 12 bases separating them. This CDR3 region has 14 residues. The germline V gene encodes CDR1 MNHEY and CDR2 SVGAGI. TCRdb reprocessed the RACE reads via MiXCR and lists one record per CDR3 protein. This table has about 160,000 distinct CDR3 sequences, around a quarter appearing once. Study-level results: Controls had significantly fewer large CDR3 similarity clusters than were formed by expanded TCRs.

This clonotype came up a few times. Its antigen is currently unknown. The source of this sequence is a woman younger than 30 with alopecia areata. Some clones in this sample may be carry-over from other donors' samples. The rearrangement joins TRBV6-5 to TRBJ1-2; unclear D gene. The sample here was whole blood, taken in connection with sensitization to the hapten diphenylcyclopropenone (DPC). CDR3 amino acids: CASSYSTIERGYTF. CDR3 coding DNA: TGTGCCAGCAGTTACTCGACGATTGAACGTGGCTACACCTTC.